What follows are 29 T cell receptor beta chains derived from one specimen sequenced in a study of T cell clonality in common variable immunodeficiency. This table comes from immunoSEQ multiplex PCR, and its TCRdb copy is limited to in-frame clones, with some not included. The sample presents 30,000 to 40,000 clones, none singletons. What was sequenced was peripheral blood mononuclear cells. Every receptor here comes from a person aged 18 to 70 in good health.

This clone was observed many times. Coverage ceases 3 residues before the CDR3 finishes, and the germline J gene fills in the end. V is TRBV18 and J is TRBJ2-2, with D possibly TRBD2 on 6 matching bases. V lost 0 bases to trimming and J lost 7 bases, with 9 bases between them. This CDR3 has 14 amino acids. Germline lookup yields CDR1 KGHSH and CDR2 LQKENI. The CDR3 bases that were read are TGTGCCAGCTCACCACCGTCGGGGGTCGGGGAG. Protein: CASSPPSGVGE. The full CDR3 sequence reads CASSPPSGVGELFF.

This clone was seen ten or more times. Read coverage stops 3 residues before the CDR3 terminus; the germline J gene supplies the remainder. This rearrangement joins TRBV2 to TRBJ2-3; the match to TRBD2 covers 8 bases. V lost 6 bases, J lost 8 bases, and 10 bases stayed unmatched. The CDR3 has 14 residues. Germline CDR1 is SNHLY and CDR2 is FYNNEI. The sequenced part of the CDR3 DNA is TGTGCCAGCAGGGGACTAGGTACTTCGGGTACG. As protein: CASRGLGTSGT. The entire CDR3 is CASRGLGTSGTQYF.

In this sample, this clone turned up many times. With the read ending 3 residues before the CDR3 end, the germline J gene is used to fill in that end. Different DNA sequences within this sample yield the same CDR3. The chain has TRBV7-9 and TRBJ1-2, with a weak D call TRBD1 (5 bases). Between the trimmed V and J ends, which lost 1 base and 2 bases, there was a span of 5 bases. This CDR3 contains 13 residues. Germline CDR1 reads SEHNR; CDR2 reads FQNEAQ (reference sequence). The CDR3 sequence is CASSLGQNYGYTF. The CDR3 DNA, read in part, is TGTGCCAGCAGCTTAGGACAGAACTATGGC.

The table lists this clone with many counts. The read gets to within 3 residues of the CDR3 end, and the germline J gene fills in the rest. V and J are TRBV11-2 and TRBJ2-7, with a possible D match to TRBD1 (6 bases). This CDR3 is built from 15 residues. From germline, CDR1 is SGHAT and CDR2 FQNNGV. V lost 1 base to trimming and J lost 0 bases, with 10 bases between them. The CDR3 DNA, read in part, is TGTGCCAGCAGCTTAGGAGGGGGTCGCTCCTACGAG. Amino acid sequence: CASSLGGGRSYE. The complete CDR3 sequence is CASSLGGGRSYEQYF.

This clone has ten or more counts. Read data end 3 residues before the CDR3 end; the end is taken from the germline J gene. This chain joins TRBV20-1 and TRBJ2-2, with D unresolved. In germline, CDR1 is DFQATT, CDR2 SNEGSKA (reference sequence). Between the trimmed V and J ends, which lost 0 bases and 6 bases, there was a span of 11 bases. This CDR3 comprises 14 residues. The sequenced CDR3 bases are TGCAGTGCTAGAGAGGCCCTAGACTCCGGGGAG. Translated, it gives CSAREALDSGE. The whole CDR3 is CSAREALDSGELFF.

In its sample, this clone was seen many times. The read ends 3 residues before the CDR3 terminus; that terminus is restored from the germline J gene. The chain uses TRBV7-9 and TRBJ2-1; 10 nucleotides align to TRBD2. This CDR3 spans 15 amino acids. Per the germline V gene, CDR1 is SEHNR and CDR2 is FQNEAQ (reference sequence). The J segment lost 8 bases and the V segment lost 1 base, leaving 5 bases of the junction unmatched. Incomplete CDR3 DNA: TGTGCCAGCAGCTTAGGAAGCGGGAGGGCTTATGAG. Its translation is CASSLGSGRAYE. The entire CDR3 protein is CASSLGSGRAYEQFF.

This clone was counted at least ten times. The read terminates 3 residues ahead of where the CDR3 ends, so the germline J gene completes it. The V call is TRBV6-4, the J call TRBJ2-1; D unresolved. Germline CDR1 MRHNA, CDR2 SNTAGT. CDR3 size: 15 residues. V dropped 3 bases and J dropped 4 bases, with 13 bases sitting between them. CDR3 DNA, as far as it was read: TGTGCCAGCAGTGAGGAAGGGCCCGATTACAATGAG. This translates into CASSEEGPDYNE. The full-length CDR3 reads as CASSEEGPDYNEQFF.

There are many counts of this clone. The read ends 3 residues before the CDR3 terminus; that terminus is restored from the germline J gene. This sequence joins TRBV5-1 and TRBJ2-7, with 8 bases fitting TRBD1. V lost 5 bases, J lost 2 bases, and 9 bases stayed unmatched. Germline assignment: CDR1 SGHRS and CDR2 YFSETQ. This CDR3 is 15 amino acids long. This CDR3 is CASRDRVPLTYEQYF. The CDR3 bases that were read are TGCGCCAGCAGGGACAGGGTCCCCTTAACCTACGAG.

This clone was counted ten times or more. The read is 3 residues too short to cover the CDR3 end, so that end is filled in from the germline J gene. The genes are TRBV29-1 and TRBJ1-2, with 9 bases fitting TRBD1. Germline V gives CDR1 SQVTM, CDR2 ANQGSEA. J was trimmed by 6 bases and V by 6 bases; bases with no gene match: 5. This CDR3 is 12 amino acids long. The CDR3 spells CSVYGQGNGYTF. CDR3 DNA (partial): TGCAGCGTCTACGGACAGGGGAATGGC. The full variable domain, completed using reference TRBV29-1 and TRBJ1-2, is SAVISQKPSRDICQRGTSLTIQCQVDSQVTMMFWYRQQPGQSLTLIATANQGSEATYESGFVIDKFPISRPNLTFSTLTVSNMSPEDSSIYLCSVYGQGNGYTFGSGTRLTVV.

Partial CDR3 DNA: TGTGCCAGTAGTAAGGGACGGGGGTTCAGGGATTCACCA. It codes for CASSKGRGFRDSP. The entire CDR3 reads CASSKGRGFRDSPLFF. The chain links TRBV19 to TRBJ1-4, with a weak D call TRBD1 (5 bases). The CDR3 end is not reached by the read, which stops 3 residues before it; the germline J gene fills it in. The CDR3 is made up of 16 amino acids. Germline CDR1 reads LNHDA; CDR2 reads SQIVND (reference sequence).

This clone was found many times. The read ends 3 residues before the CDR3 terminus; that terminus is restored from the germline J gene. The chain recombines TRBV5-1 with TRBJ1-4, with TRBD1 identical over 7 bases. Germline V CDR1 and CDR2: SGHRS, YFSETQ. This CDR3 has 15 residues. V shed 0 bases, J shed 7 bases, and the junction held 6 bases outside the gene matches. The sequenced part of the CDR3 DNA is TGCGCCAGCAGCTTGGGAAATGACAGGGTTGAAAAA. It codes for CASSLGNDRVEK. The whole CDR3 reads CASSLGNDRVEKLFF.

This clone was seen at least ten times. The CDR3 end falls 3 residues outside the read, so it is completed with the germline J gene. The chain employs TRBV29-1 and TRBJ1-2; D may be TRBD1 (5 bases). The CDR3 has 14 residues. Germline lookup yields CDR1 SQVTM and CDR2 ANQGSEA. Deletions cut 7 bases from V and 7 bases from J, with 22 bases between. The part of the CDR3 DNA that was read is TGCAGCGCGTCCACGGGGGGGGTCTATGGTGGC. Its protein product is CSASTGGVYGG. The whole CDR3 region reads CSASTGGVYGGYTF.

As regards this clone: The read terminates 3 residues ahead of where the CDR3 ends, so the germline J gene completes it. The chain is built from TRBV20-1 and TRBJ2-3, with TRBD1 matching over 9 bases. The CDR3 spans 15 residues. From germline, CDR1 is DFQATT and CDR2 SNEGSKA (reference sequence). The CDR3 loop is CSAKGQGGPGETQYF. The CDR3 DNA, read in part, is TGCAGTGCTAAGGGACAGGGAGGTCCGGGAGAGACG.

This clone was seen a handful of times. Read sequence stops 3 residues before the CDR3 end, and the germline J gene provides the missing end. The V call is TRBV7-2, the J call TRBJ2-1; D is unresolved. The CDR3 sequence is 15 residues long. V was trimmed by 1 base and J by 4 bases, leaving 11 bases between them. Germline assignment: CDR1 SGHTA and CDR2 FQGNSA. The CDR3 DNA, read in part, is TGTGCCAGCAGCTTAGGACTCGCGACGTACAATGAG. Its protein is CASSLGLATYNE. The whole CDR3 region reads CASSLGLATYNEQFF.

Concerning this clone itself: A much larger clonotype is one base distant, so this may be a read error. The read halts 3 residues ahead of the CDR3 end, with the missing end drawn from the germline J gene. The V and J genes are TRBV19 and TRBJ1-1, with TRBD1 as a possible D gene (6 bases). V shed 5 bases and J shed 6 bases, with 28 bases lying between them. Germline V gene lookup returns CDR1 LNHDA and CDR2 SQIVND (reference sequence). This CDR3 region has 18 residues. The CDR3 DNA, read in part, is TGTGCCAGTAGTGTAGGCAGGGGTTATTGGGCCCCTGCTCCTGAA. This gives the protein CASSVGRGYWAPAPE. The entire CDR3 protein is CASSVGRGYWAPAPEAFF.

This clone came up many times. Coverage ceases 3 residues before the CDR3 finishes, and the germline J gene fills in the end. This chain uses TRBV19 with TRBJ1-2; 7 positions match TRBD1. Trimming removed 8 bases from V and 5 bases from J; junction bases left unmatched: 11. From germline, CDR1 is LNHDA and CDR2 SQIVND (reference sequence). CDR3 length: 14 residues. The CDR3 spells CASRRTGTEYGYTF. CDR3 DNA (partial): TGTGCCAGTCGAAGGACCGGGACAGAGTATGGC.

This clone was seen ten or more times. The CDR3 end falls 3 residues outside the read, so it is completed with the germline J gene. The genes are TRBV20-1 and TRBJ2-5; 11 nucleotides align to TRBD2. The V segment lost 5 bases and the J segment 5 bases; nucleotides outside the gene matches: 13. Germline lookup yields CDR1 DFQATT and CDR2 SNEGSKA (reference sequence). The length of the CDR3 is 16 residues. The covered CDR3 bases are TGCAGTGCTTCGAGAGGGGTACTAGCGGGAGTGGAGACC. Its translation is CSASRGVLAGVET. The CDR3 in its entirety is CSASRGVLAGVETQYF.

Ten or more counts support this clone. The sequenced fragment ends 3 residues before the CDR3 boundary, so the rest is inferred from the germline J gene. This chain joins TRBV20-1 and TRBJ1-1, with D possibly being TRBD1 (6 bases). The CDR3 totals 14 residues. CDR1 and CDR2 from the germline V gene are DFQATT and SNEGSKA (reference sequence). CDR3: CSAGTGTFSIGAFF. CDR3 DNA, as far as it was read: TGCAGTGCTGGGACCGGGACATTTAGTATCGGA.

This clone has ten or more counts. Sequencing ends 3 residues short of the CDR3 end; the germline J gene provides the rest. The V gene is TRBV19, the J gene TRBJ2-2; D is unclear. With 3 bases removed from V and 1 base from J, the gap between germline ends came to 6 bases. CDR3 length equals 14 residues. Germline V gives CDR1 LNHDA, CDR2 SQIVND (reference sequence). CDR3 region: CASSISQNTGELFF. The sequenced part of the CDR3 DNA is TGTGCCAGTAGTATCTCACAGAACACCGGGGAG.

At least ten counts were recorded for this clone. Coverage ceases 3 residues before the CDR3 finishes, and the germline J gene fills in the end. J is TRBJ2-3 and V is TRBV20-1; 11 positions match TRBD2. The CDR3 runs to 13 residues. Per the germline V gene, CDR1 is DFQATT and CDR2 is SNEGSKA (reference sequence). The CDR3: CSARNSGRAAQYF. The DNA read from the CDR3 is TGCAGTGCTAGAAATAGCGGGAGGGCGGCG.

This clone was seen ten or more times. From the germline J gene comes the end of the CDR3, since the read stops 3 residues before it. The chain has TRBV19 and TRBJ2-3; 15 nucleotides agree with TRBD2. Germline CDR1 and CDR2: LNHDA and SQIVND (reference sequence). Trimming cost V 8 bases and J 6 bases; bases outside gene matches: 3. The CDR3 runs to 14 residues. The covered CDR3 bases are TGTGCCAGTCGGACTAGCGGGAGGGCGGATACG. As protein: CASRTSGRADT. In full, the CDR3 reads CASRTSGRADTQYF.

Many counts were recorded for this clone. The missing CDR3 end, 3 residues past where the read stops, is filled in from the germline J gene. The genes are TRBV19 and TRBJ2-1, with 12 bases fitting TRBD2. J lost 9 bases, V lost 5 bases, and 5 bases had no gene match. The germline V gene has CDR1 LNHDA and CDR2 SQIVND (reference sequence). This CDR3 spans 14 amino acids. The CDR3 DNA, read in part, is TGTGCCAGTAGTTGGCTAGCGGGAGGGGGTGAG. This encodes CASSWLAGGGE. The whole CDR3 protein reads CASSWLAGGGEQFF.

In its sample, this clone was seen many times. The sequenced CDR3 bases are TGCGCCAGCAGCTCTATTCAGCGGACCCAAGAGACC. This sequence encodes CASSSIQRTQET. The whole CDR3 is CASSSIQRTQETQYF. This chain connects TRBV5-1 to TRBJ2-5, with D maybe TRBD2 (5 bases). With the read ending 3 residues before the CDR3 end, the germline J gene is used to fill in that end. Germline V gives CDR1 SGHRS, CDR2 YFSETQ. Trimming stripped 3 bases from V and 1 base from J, with 13 bases between. The CDR3 spans 15 residues.

This clone was observed many times. The sequence runs out 3 residues before the end of the CDR3; the remainder is reconstructed from the germline J gene. The genes are TRBV20-1 and TRBJ2-1; 10 bases map to TRBD1. V gave up 5 bases and J gave up 3 bases; unmatched junction bases: 19. The CDR3 runs to 19 residues. Germline-derived CDR1 and CDR2 are DFQATT and SNEGSKA (reference sequence). CDR3 DNA, as far as it was read: TGCAGTGCTCCCGGTGGGGGGACAGGGGCACTACGAGTCTACAATGAG. It codes for CSAPGGGTGALRVYNE. The complete CDR3 sequence is CSAPGGGTGALRVYNEQFF.

Only a few counts were recorded for this clone. Incomplete CDR3 DNA: TGCGCCAGCAGTTTAGTGGGTTATCAGGAGACG. Translated: CASSLVGYQET. The whole CDR3 is CASSLVGYQETQYF. The rearrangement joins TRBV5-1 to TRBJ2-3; D remains unclear. The read is 3 residues too short to cover the CDR3 end, so that end is filled in from the germline J gene. CDR3 size: 14 residues. Germline CDR1 is SGHRS and CDR2 is YFSETQ.

The CDR3 spells CASSLETPVRGQYF. The CDR3 DNA, read in part, is TGTGCCAGCAGCTTAGAGACCCCTGTACGGGGT. The chain couples TRBV7-9 to TRBJ2-4, with a tentative D call TRBD2 (5 bases). The read ends 3 residues before the CDR3 terminus; that terminus is restored from the germline J gene. The CDR3 sequence is 14 residues long. Germline CDR1 SEHNR, CDR2 FQNEAQ (reference sequence). Looking up the rest from reference TRBV7-9 and TRBJ2-4 gives the full variable domain: DTGVSQNPRHKITKRGQNVTFRCDPISEHNRLYWYRQTLGQGPEFLTYFQNEAQLEKSRLLSDRFSAERPKGSFSTLEIQRTEQGDSAMYLCASSLETPVRGQYFGAGTRLSVL.

This clone has a count of ten or more. The read terminates 3 residues ahead of where the CDR3 ends, so the germline J gene completes it. The chain recombines TRBV30 with TRBJ2-3; TRBD2 matches 8 bases. The CDR3 is 15 amino acids. Germline values: CDR1 GTSNPN, CDR2 SVGIG (reference sequence). With 7 bases clipped from V and 6 bases from J, the junction kept 15 bases outside the gene matches. The covered CDR3 bases are TGTGCCTCGGAAACTAGCGGAGGGGGGCGGGATACG. This translates into CASETSGGGRDT. The complete CDR3 protein is CASETSGGGRDTQYF. Together with reference TRBV30 and TRBJ2-3, the CDR3 gives the full variable domain: SQTIHQWPATLVQPVGSPLSLECTVEGTSNPNLYWYRQAAGRGLQLLFYSVGIGQISSEVPQNLSASRPQDRQFILSSKKLLLSDSGFYLCASETSGGGRDTQYFGPGTRLTVL.

This clone occurred many times. The read halts 3 residues ahead of the CDR3 end, with the missing end drawn from the germline J gene. The gene calls are TRBV12-3 or TRBV12-4 and TRBJ1-4; no firm D call. The CDR3 is 12 amino acids. Trimming took 10 bases from V and 10 from J, leaving 16 bases between them. The sequenced CDR3 bases are TGTGCCATCCTCGAGGGTGAGGGAAAA. Amino acids: CAILEGEGK. The CDR3 as a whole reads CAILEGEGKLFF.

In this sample, this clone turned up many times. The read terminates 3 residues ahead of where the CDR3 ends, so the germline J gene completes it. This chain uses TRBV30 with TRBJ2-7; maybe TRBD1 (5 bases). V lost 8 bases, J lost 0 bases, and 14 bases lay in between. The CDR3 covers 13 residues. Germline V gene sequence: CDR1 GTSNPN, CDR2 SVGIG (reference sequence). Incomplete CDR3 DNA: TGTGCCCGGAAAGAACAGGTCTCCTACGAG. Translated, it gives CARKEQVSYE. The CDR3 as a whole reads CARKEQVSYEQYF.